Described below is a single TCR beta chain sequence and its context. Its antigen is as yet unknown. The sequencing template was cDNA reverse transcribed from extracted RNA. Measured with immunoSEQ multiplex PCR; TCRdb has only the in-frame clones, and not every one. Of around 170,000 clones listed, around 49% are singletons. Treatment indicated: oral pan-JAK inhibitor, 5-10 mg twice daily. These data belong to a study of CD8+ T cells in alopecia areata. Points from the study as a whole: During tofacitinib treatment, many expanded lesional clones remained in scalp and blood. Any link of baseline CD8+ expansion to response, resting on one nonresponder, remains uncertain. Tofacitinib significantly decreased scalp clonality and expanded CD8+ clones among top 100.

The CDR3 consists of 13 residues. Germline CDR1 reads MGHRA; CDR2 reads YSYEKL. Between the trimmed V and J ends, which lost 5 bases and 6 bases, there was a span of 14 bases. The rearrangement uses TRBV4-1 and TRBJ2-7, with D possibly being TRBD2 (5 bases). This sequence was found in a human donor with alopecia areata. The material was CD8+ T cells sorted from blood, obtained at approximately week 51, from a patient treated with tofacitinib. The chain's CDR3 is CASSTGLRAEQYF. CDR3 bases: TGCGCCAGCAGCACGGGGTTAAGGGCCGAGCAGTACTTC.